This T cell receptor beta chain comes out of a study of circulating CD8 cells and anti-PD-1 response in melanoma. At the level of the study: Response groups: complete/partial responders versus stable/progressive non-responders.

By share of the sample, this clonotype is medium-sized. What it binds is unknown. The CDR3 covers 15 residues. The V segment lost 0 bases and the J segment 0 bases; nucleotides outside the gene matches: 3. Germline V gene sequence: CDR1 SGHDT, CDR2 YYEEEE. TCR libraries were prepared from roughly 14 ng of total RNA with the QIAseq Immune Repertoire TCR panel. Via MiXCR, TCRdb re-called the reads, giving one row per CDR3 protein. The table has almost 450 distinct CDR3 sequences, 4% to 5.5% seen once. Live CD3+CD8+TCRalphabeta+ cells were sorted into four subsets by PD-1 and/or TIGIT. Study results and caveats: Diversity ranked highest in DNEG and lowest in TIGIT subsets. At M1, fewer than 8% of TRB clonotypes appeared in multiple subsets. Tumor reactivity was tested by peptide assays on expanded sorted subsets.

The sample consisted of CD8+ T cells from PBMCs, taken at baseline or after one month of anti-PD-1 therapy (not recorded which). The chain joins TRBV5-6 to TRBJ2-7, with 7 bases lining up with TRBD1. The clonotype was recovered from a human donor with melanoma. The CDR3 reads CASSLGDSSSYEQYF. The CDR3 DNA reads as TGTGCCAGCAGCTTGGGGGACAGTAGCTCCTACGAGCAGTACTTC.